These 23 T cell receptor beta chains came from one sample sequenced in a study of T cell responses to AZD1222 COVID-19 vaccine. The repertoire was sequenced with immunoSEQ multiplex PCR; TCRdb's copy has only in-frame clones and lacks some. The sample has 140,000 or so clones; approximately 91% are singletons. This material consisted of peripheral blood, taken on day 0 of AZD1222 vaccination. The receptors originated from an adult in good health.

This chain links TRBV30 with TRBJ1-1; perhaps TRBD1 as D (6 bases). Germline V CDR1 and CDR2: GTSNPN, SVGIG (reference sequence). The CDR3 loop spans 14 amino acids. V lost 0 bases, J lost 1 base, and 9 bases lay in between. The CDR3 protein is CAWSVLTGNTEAFF. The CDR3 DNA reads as TGTGCCTGGAGTGTCCTGACAGGGAACACTGAAGCTTTCTTT.

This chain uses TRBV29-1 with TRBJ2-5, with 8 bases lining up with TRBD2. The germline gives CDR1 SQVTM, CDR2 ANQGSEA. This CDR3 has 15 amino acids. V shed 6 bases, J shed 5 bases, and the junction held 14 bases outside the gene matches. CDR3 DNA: TGCAGCGTCCCGGGACTAGATTTTTCGTGGGAGACCCAGTACTTC. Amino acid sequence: CSVPGLDFSWETQYF.

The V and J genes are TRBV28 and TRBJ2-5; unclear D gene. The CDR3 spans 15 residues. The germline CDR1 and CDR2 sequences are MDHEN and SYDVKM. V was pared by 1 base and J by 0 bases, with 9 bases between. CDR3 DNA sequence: TGTGCCAGCAGTTTATATTCCATGTACCAAGAGACCCAGTACTTC. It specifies CASSLYSMYQETQYF.

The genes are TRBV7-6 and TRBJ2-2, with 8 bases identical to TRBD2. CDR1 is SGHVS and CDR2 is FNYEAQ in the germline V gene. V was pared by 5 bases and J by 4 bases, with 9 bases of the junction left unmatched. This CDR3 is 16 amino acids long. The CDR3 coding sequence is TGTGCCAGCAGCATGTTAGCGGGGATGAGCACCGGGGAGCTGTTTTTT. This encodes CASSMLAGMSTGELFF.

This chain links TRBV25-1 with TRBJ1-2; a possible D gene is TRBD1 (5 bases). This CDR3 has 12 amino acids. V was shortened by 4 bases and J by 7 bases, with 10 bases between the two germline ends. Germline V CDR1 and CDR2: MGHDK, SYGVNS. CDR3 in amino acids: CASSALGVGYTF. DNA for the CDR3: TGTGCCAGCAGTGCGCTAGGGGTTGGCTACACCTTC.

DNA of the CDR3: TGTGCCTGGAGTGGGGGGGCTGGAAACACCATATATTTT. This translates into CAWSGGAGNTIYF. The chain is built from TRBV30 and TRBJ1-3, with D possibly TRBD1 on 5 matching bases. The germline V gene encodes CDR1 GTSNPN and CDR2 SVGIG (reference sequence). V lost 1 base and J lost 2, with 6 bases in between. The CDR3 covers 13 residues.

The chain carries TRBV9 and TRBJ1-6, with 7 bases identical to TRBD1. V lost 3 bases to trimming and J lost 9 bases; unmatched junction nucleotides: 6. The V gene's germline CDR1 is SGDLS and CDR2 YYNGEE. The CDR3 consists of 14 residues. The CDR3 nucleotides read TGTGCCAGCAGCGCCAGACAGGGCGGTTCACCCCTCCACTTT. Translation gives CASSARQGGSPLHF.

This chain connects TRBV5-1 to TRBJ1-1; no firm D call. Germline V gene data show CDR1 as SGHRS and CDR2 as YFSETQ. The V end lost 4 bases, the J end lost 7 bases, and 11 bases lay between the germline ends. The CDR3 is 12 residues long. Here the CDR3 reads CASSPAGSEAFF. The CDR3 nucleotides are TGCGCCAGCAGCCCGGCGGGCAGTGAAGCTTTCTTT. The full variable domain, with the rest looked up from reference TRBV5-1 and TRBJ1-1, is KAGVTQTPRYLIKTRGQQVTLSCSPISGHRSVSWYQQTPGQGLQFLFEYFSETQRNKGNFPGRFSGRQFSNSRSEMNVSTLELGDSALYLCASSPAGSEAFFGQGTRLTVV.

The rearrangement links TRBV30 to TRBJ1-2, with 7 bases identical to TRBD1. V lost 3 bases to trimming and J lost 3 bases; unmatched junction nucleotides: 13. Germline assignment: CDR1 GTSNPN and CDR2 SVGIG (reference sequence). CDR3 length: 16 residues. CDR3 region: CAWRRQGGEVDYGYTF. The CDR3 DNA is TGTGCCTGGAGGAGACAGGGTGGGGAGGTCGACTATGGCTACACCTTC.

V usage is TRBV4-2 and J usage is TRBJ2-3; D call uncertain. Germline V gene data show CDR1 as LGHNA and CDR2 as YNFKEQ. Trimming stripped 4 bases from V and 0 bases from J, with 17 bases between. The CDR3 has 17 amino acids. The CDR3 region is CASSLSQREESTDTQYF. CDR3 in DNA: TGTGCCAGCAGCCTATCGCAGCGAGAAGAAAGCACAGATACGCAGTATTTT.

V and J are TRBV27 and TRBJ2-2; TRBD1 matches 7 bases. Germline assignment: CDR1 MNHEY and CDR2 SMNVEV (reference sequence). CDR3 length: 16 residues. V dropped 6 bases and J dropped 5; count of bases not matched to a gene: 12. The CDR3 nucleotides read TGTGCCAGCAGGCGATCAGGGGGAAGGTTAACCGGGGAGCTGTTTTTT. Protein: CASRRSGGRLTGELFF.

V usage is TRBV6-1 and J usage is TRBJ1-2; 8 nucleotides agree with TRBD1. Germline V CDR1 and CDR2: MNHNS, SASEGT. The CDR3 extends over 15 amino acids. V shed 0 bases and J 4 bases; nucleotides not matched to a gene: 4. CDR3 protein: CASSEAWDRIYGYTF. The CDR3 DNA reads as TGTGCCAGCAGTGAAGCTTGGGACAGGATCTATGGCTACACCTTC.

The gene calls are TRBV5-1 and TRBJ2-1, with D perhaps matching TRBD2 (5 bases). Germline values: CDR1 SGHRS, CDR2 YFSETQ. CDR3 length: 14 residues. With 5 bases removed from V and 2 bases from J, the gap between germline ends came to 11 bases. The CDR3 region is CASSEGQTYNEQFF. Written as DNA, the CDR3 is TGCGCCAGCAGTGAGGGCCAAACCTACAATGAGCAGTTCTTC.

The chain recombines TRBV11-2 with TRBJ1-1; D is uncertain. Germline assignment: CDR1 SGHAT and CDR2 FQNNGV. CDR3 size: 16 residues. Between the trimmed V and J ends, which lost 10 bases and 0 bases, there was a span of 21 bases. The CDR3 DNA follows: TGTGCCACGATAAATCCGTACGGACGACTGAACACTGAAGCTTTCTTT. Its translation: CATINPYGRLNTEAFF.

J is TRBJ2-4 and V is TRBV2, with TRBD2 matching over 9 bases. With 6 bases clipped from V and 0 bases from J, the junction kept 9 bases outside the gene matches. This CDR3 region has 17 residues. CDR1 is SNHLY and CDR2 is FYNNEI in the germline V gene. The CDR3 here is CASRVTSGNLAKNIQYF. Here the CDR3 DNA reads TGTGCCAGCAGGGTGACTAGCGGTAACTTAGCCAAAAACATTCAGTACTTC.

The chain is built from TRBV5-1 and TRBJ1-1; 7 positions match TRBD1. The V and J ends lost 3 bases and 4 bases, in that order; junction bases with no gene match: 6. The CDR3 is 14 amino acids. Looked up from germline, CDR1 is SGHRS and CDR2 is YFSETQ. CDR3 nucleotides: TGCGCCAGCAGCTCAGGGGGAAGGGGCACTGAAGCTTTCTTT. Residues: CASSSGGRGTEAFF.

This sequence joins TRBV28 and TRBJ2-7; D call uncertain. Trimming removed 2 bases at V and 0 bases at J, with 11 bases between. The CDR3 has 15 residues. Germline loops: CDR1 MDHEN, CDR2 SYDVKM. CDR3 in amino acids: CASSLNGRSSYEQYF. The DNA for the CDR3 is TGTGCCAGCAGTTTAAACGGCAGGAGCTCCTACGAGCAGTACTTC.

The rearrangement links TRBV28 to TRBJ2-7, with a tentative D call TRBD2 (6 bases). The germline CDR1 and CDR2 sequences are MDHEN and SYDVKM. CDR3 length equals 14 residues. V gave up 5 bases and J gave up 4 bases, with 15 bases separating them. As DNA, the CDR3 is TGTGCCAGCAGTCCTGGGACTTCCCTGTACGAGCAGTACTTC. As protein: CASSPGTSLYEQYF.

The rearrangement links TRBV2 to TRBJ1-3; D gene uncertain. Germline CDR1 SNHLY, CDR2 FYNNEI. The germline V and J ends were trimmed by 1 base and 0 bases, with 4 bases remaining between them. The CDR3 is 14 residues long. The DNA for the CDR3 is TGTGCCAGCAGTGAAGTGATCTCTGGAAACACCATATATTTT. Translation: CASSEVISGNTIYF.

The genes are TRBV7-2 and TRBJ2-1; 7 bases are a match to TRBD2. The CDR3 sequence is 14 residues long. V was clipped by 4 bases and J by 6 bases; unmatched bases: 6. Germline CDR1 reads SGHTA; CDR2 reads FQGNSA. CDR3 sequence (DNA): TGTGCCAGCAGCTGGGGCGGGGGATTCAATGAGCAGTTCTTC. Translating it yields CASSWGGGFNEQFF.

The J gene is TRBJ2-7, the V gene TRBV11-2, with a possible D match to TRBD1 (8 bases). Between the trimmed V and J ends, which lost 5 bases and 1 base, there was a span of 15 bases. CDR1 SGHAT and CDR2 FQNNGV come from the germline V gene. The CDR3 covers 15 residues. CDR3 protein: CASSPDRGGSYEQYF. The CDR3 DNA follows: TGTGCCAGCAGCCCCGACAGGGGAGGGTCCTACGAGCAGTACTTC.

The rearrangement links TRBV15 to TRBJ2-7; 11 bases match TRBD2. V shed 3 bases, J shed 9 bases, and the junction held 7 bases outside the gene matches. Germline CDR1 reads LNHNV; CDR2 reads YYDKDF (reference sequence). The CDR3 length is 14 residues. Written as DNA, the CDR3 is TGTGCCACCAGCAGTAATAGCGGGGGGGAGGTGCAGTACTTC. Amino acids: CATSSNSGGEVQYF.

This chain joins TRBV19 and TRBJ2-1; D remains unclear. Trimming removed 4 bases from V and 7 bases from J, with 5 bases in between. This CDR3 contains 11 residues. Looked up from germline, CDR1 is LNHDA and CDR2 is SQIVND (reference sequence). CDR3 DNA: TGTGCCAGTAGTAAGAATAATGAGCAGTTCTTC. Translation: CASSKNNEQFF. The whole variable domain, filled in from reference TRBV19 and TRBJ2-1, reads DGGITQSPKYLFRKEGQNVTLSCEQNLNHDAMYWYRQDPGQGLRLIYYSQIVNDFQKGDIAEGYSVSREKKESFPLTVTSAQKNPTAFYLCASSKNNEQFFGPGTRLTVL.